The T cell receptor beta chain under discussion was sequenced for a study of T cell responses to AZD1222 COVID-19 vaccine. Across the study: Analyses pooled second doses at about 4 or about 12 weeks.

TCRdb's copy holds only in-frame clones and misses some; the assay was immunoSEQ multiplex PCR. The sample records 75,000 to 100,000 clones, about 88% being singletons. General study findings and limits: AZD1222 recipients seropositive at baseline numbered only 5 or 6. A reported finding is that nearly half of spike-specific TCRs target unmutated variant regions.

Germline lookup yields CDR1 KGHSH and CDR2 LQKENI. This CDR3 contains 13 residues. With 3 bases removed from V and 1 base from J, the gap between germline ends came to 6 bases. Note on this clone: Antigen unknown. This CDR3 is also generated by other DNA sequences in the sample.

The specimen was peripheral blood, collected on day 0 of AZD1222 vaccination. The chain employs TRBV18 and TRBJ1-1; D unclear. This receptor was taken from an adult in good health. This chain's CDR3 is CASSPGQNTEAFF. The CDR3 nucleotides are TGTGCCAGCTCACCTGGCCAGAACACTGAAGCTTTCTTT.